This note documents a single T cell receptor (beta chain) sequence. Its cognate antigen is unknown. Germline CDR1 reads SGDLS; CDR2 reads YYNGEE. The V segment lost 4 bases and the J segment 6 bases; nucleotides outside the gene matches: 10. This CDR3 has 16 amino acids. The data were obtained in a study of identifying expanded T cells in peripheral blood. Produced via immunoSEQ multiplex PCR; TCRdb's table is partial and in-frame only. The sample holds 85,000 to 120,000 clones, around 88% seen once. General study points: Differentially abundant clones: roughly 1.3 between replicates, just under 17 at about 13 days, around 20 at four. Variance in clone template counts between roughly two-week samples significantly increased with total template count across all healthy donors.

This sequence originates from a person between 18 and 70 years old in good health. Sample: blood. J is TRBJ2-1 and V is TRBV9; 10 bases line up with TRBD2. The CDR3 region has the DNA TGTGCCAGCAGCCCAGAACTGAGCGGGGGGGTCAATGAGCAGTTCTTC. Its translation: CASSPELSGGVNEQFF.